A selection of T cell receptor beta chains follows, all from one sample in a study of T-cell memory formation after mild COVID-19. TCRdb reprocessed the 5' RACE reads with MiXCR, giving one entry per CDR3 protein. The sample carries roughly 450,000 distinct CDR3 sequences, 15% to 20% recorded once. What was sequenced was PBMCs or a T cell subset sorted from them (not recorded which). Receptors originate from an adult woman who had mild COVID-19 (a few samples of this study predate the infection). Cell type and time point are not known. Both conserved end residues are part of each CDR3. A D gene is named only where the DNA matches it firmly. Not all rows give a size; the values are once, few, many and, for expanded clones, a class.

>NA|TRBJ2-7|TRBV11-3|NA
TGTGCCAGCAGCCCACGCCAGGGGGGGAACGAGCAGTACTTC
CASSPRQGGNEQYF
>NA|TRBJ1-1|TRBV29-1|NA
TGCAGCGTTCTAGGGAGGTGGTTGCACACTGAAGCTTTCTTT
CSVLGRWLHTEAFF
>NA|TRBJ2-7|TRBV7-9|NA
TGTGCCAGCAGCTTTGGAGCAGGAAGCTCCTACGAGCAGTACTTC
CASSFGAGSSYEQYF
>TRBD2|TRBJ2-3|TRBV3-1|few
TGTGCCAGCGGGTCTAGCGGGGTCACAGATACGCAGTATTTT
CASGSSGVTDTQYF
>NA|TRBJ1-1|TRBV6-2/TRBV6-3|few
TGTGCCAGCAGGGGTTGGATACTATTGAACACTGAAGCTTTCTTT
CASRGWILLNTEAFF
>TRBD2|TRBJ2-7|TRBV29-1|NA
TGCAGCGTTGATGGTAGCGGGGGGGACTACGAGCAGTACTTC
CSVDGSGGDYEQYF
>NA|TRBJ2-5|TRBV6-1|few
TGTGCCAGCGAAGGCTGGGAGGAGACCCAGTACTTC
CASEGWEETQYF
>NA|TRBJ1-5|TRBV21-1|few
TGTGCCAGCAGCGCGATCTTTGACAGGCCTCAGCCCCAGCATTTT
CASSAIFDRPQPQHF
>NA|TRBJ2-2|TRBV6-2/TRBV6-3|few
TGTGCCAGCAGTTACTCGAGGGCCGGGGAGCTGTTTTTT
CASSYSRAGELFF
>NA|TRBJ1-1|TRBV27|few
TGTGCCAGCAGGAACGGTCGGGGAGCTTTCTTT
CASRNGRGAFF
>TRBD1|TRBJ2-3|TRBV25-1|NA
TGTGCCAGCATGGGGTGGACAGGGGACGGGAATACGCAGTATTTT
CASMGWTGDGNTQYF
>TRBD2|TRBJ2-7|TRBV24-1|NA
TGTGCCACCAGTGAGTCCCGGGCTAGCGGGACCTACGAGCAGTACTTC
CATSESRASGTYEQYF
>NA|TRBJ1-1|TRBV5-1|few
TGCGCCAGCAGCGATGGACAGCCTTCATCGACCATGGTCAAGGAAGCTTTCTTT
CASSDGQPSSTMVKEAFF
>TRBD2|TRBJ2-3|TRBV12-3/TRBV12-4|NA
TGTGCCAGCAACCCCCTAGCGGGGGCGGGAGACACAGATACGCAGTATTTT
CASNPLAGAGDTDTQYF
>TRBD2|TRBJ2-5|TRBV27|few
TGTGCCAGCAGTAGATCCGGGACTAGCGGGAGGGAGACCCAGTACTTC
CASSRSGTSGRETQYF